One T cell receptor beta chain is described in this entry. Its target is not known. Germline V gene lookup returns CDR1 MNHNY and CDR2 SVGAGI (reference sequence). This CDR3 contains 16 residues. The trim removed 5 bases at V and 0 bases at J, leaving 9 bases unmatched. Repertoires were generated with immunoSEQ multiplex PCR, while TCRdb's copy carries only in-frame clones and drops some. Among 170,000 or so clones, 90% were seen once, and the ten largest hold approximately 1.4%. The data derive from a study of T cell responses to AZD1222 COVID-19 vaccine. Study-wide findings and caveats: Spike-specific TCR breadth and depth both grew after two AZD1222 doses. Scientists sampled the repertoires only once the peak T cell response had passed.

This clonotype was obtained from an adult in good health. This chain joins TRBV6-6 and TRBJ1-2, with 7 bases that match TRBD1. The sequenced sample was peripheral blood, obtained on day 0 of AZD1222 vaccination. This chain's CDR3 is CASSRTPGQTNYGYTF. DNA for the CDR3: TGTGCCAGCAGTCGAACCCCGGGACAGACTAACTATGGCTACACCTTC.